These T cell receptor beta chains were read from a single sample in a study of blood T cell repertoires in COVID-19. The protocol was immunoSEQ multiplex PCR, while the TCRdb copy is restricted to in-frame clones and leaves out a portion. The table records about 250,000 clones, about 80% of them present only once. Sequenced: peripheral blood. These TCRs come from a man at least 80 years old with acute or convalescent COVID-19. Each CDR3 is given with its conserved first and last residue. Each record gives: CDR3 DNA, CDR3 protein, D gene, J gene, V gene, clone size. D genes are given only for firm matches. Clone size, where shown, is once, few, many, or a class for clones that have expanded.

cdr3_nt: TGTGCCAGCAGAAACAGGGGGCGCAGCGCTGAAGCTTTCTTT; cdr3_aa: CASRNRGRSAEAFF; d_call: TRBD1; j_call: TRBJ1-1; v_call: TRBV2; clone_size: .
cdr3_nt: TGTGCCAGCAACATCCTTTTGACCGCTCAGGGTGAGCAGTTCTTC; cdr3_aa: CASNILLTAQGEQFF; d_call: .; j_call: TRBJ2-1; v_call: TRBV11-2; clone_size: .
cdr3_nt: TGTGCCAGCAGTTATAAGGGGGCGGATGGCTACACCTTC; cdr3_aa: CASSYKGADGYTF; d_call: TRBD1; j_call: TRBJ1-2; v_call: TRBV6-5; clone_size: .
cdr3_nt: TGTGCCAGCAGCTTGGCAGGGTCCGGCGGCTACACCTTC; cdr3_aa: CASSLAGSGGYTF; d_call: .; j_call: TRBJ1-2; v_call: TRBV5-6; clone_size: .
cdr3_nt: TGTGCCAGCAGTGAAGTTAGCGGGGGGGCTCGCACCGGGGAGCTGTTTTTT; cdr3_aa: CASSEVSGGARTGELFF; d_call: TRBD2; j_call: TRBJ2-2; v_call: TRBV2; clone_size: .
cdr3_nt: TGTGCCACCAGCAGAGGCCCTGGGACAGGGCACCAAGAGACCCAGTACTTC; cdr3_aa: CATSRGPGTGHQETQYF; d_call: TRBD1; j_call: TRBJ2-5; v_call: TRBV15; clone_size: .
cdr3_nt: TGTGCCACACAGGGATCCGGCGACGAGCAGTACTTC; cdr3_aa: CATQGSGDEQYF; d_call: .; j_call: TRBJ2-7; v_call: TRBV10-3; clone_size: .
cdr3_nt: TGTGCCAGCAGCAACGGACAGGGATTCTACGAGCAGTACTTC; cdr3_aa: CASSNGQGFYEQYF; d_call: TRBD1; j_call: TRBJ2-7; v_call: TRBV3-1/TRBV3-2; clone_size: few
cdr3_nt: TGTGCCAGCAGTTTGCCAGGGGTTGTGAACACTGAAGCTTTCTTT; cdr3_aa: CASSLPGVVNTEAFF; d_call: .; j_call: TRBJ1-1; v_call: TRBV28; clone_size: .
cdr3_nt: TGTGCCAGCAGCTTGGTAGGCGGTGGGTCACCCCTCCACTTT; cdr3_aa: CASSLVGGGSPLHF; d_call: .; j_call: TRBJ1-6; v_call: TRBV5-5; clone_size: .
cdr3_nt: TGTGCCAGCAGTAGATCAGGGTTTTTGCCCGGGGAGCTGTTTTTT; cdr3_aa: CASSRSGFLPGELFF; d_call: .; j_call: TRBJ2-2; v_call: TRBV2; clone_size: once
cdr3_nt: TGTGCCTGGAGTGGACAGGGGCAAGGACAGCCCCAGCATTTT; cdr3_aa: CAWSGQGQGQPQHF; d_call: TRBD1; j_call: TRBJ1-5; v_call: TRBV30; clone_size: .
cdr3_nt: TGTGCCAGCAGCTTGACTAGCTGGGTCTTC; cdr3_aa: CASSLTSWVF; d_call: .; j_call: TRBJ2-1; v_call: TRBV5-8; clone_size: once
cdr3_nt: TGTGCCAGCAGTTCCAGGACAGGGGGTGGATACAATGAGCAGTTCTTC; cdr3_aa: CASSSRTGGGYNEQFF; d_call: TRBD1; j_call: TRBJ2-1; v_call: TRBV27; clone_size: .
cdr3_nt: TGTGCCAGCTCACTTACGGTGTTGGACACTGAAGCTTTCTTT; cdr3_aa: CASSLTVLDTEAFF; d_call: .; j_call: TRBJ1-1; v_call: TRBV18; clone_size: .
cdr3_nt: TGTGCCAGCAGCGGTAGACAGATGAACACTGAAGCTTTCTTT; cdr3_aa: CASSGRQMNTEAFF; d_call: .; j_call: TRBJ1-1; v_call: TRBV6-5; clone_size: .
cdr3_nt: TGTGCCAGCAGCAACCAGGGTGAAGCTTTCTTT; cdr3_aa: CASSNQGEAFF; d_call: .; j_call: TRBJ1-1; v_call: TRBV7-9; clone_size: .
cdr3_nt: TGTGCCAGCTCGCTGACTAGCGGGCCACCCTACGAGCAGTACTTC; cdr3_aa: CASSLTSGPPYEQYF; d_call: TRBD2; j_call: TRBJ2-7; v_call: TRBV18; clone_size: .
cdr3_nt: TGTGCCAGCTCACCACGGTCGGGGGGAGATGAAAAACTGTTTTTT; cdr3_aa: CASSPRSGGDEKLFF; d_call: .; j_call: TRBJ1-4; v_call: TRBV18; clone_size: .
cdr3_nt: TGTGCCAGCAGTCTACTATACACGACAGACGGTCAGCCCCAGCATTTT; cdr3_aa: CASSLLYTTDGQPQHF; d_call: .; j_call: TRBJ1-5; v_call: TRBV28; clone_size: .
cdr3_nt: TGTGCCAGCAGCTCTGGAGGGACTAACGGAGCGCGCCAAGAGACCCAGTACTTC; cdr3_aa: CASSSGGTNGARQETQYF; d_call: TRBD2; j_call: TRBJ2-5; v_call: TRBV7-9; clone_size: .
cdr3_nt: TGCGCCAGCAGCCTGACGGACAGGGCGGATTCACCCCTCCACTTT; cdr3_aa: CASSLTDRADSPLHF; d_call: TRBD1; j_call: TRBJ1-6; v_call: TRBV5-1; clone_size: .
cdr3_nt: TGTGCCAGCAGTTTCCGGGGGACCTTTTCGGAACTGTTTTTT; cdr3_aa: CASSFRGTFSELFF; d_call: .; j_call: TRBJ1-4; v_call: TRBV28; clone_size: .
cdr3_nt: TGTGCCAGCAGCCTACGGGACACCCATGAAAAACTGTTTTTT; cdr3_aa: CASSLRDTHEKLFF; d_call: .; j_call: TRBJ1-4; v_call: TRBV3-1/TRBV3-2; clone_size: .
cdr3_nt: TGTGCCAGCTCAAGCGGACAGGGGGTAGCAGAGCAGTACTTC; cdr3_aa: CASSSGQGVAEQYF; d_call: TRBD1; j_call: TRBJ2-7; v_call: TRBV18; clone_size: .
cdr3_nt: TGTGCCAGCAGTGGGGGACTCCGCACCGGGGAGCTGTTTTTT; cdr3_aa: CASSGGLRTGELFF; d_call: .; j_call: TRBJ2-2; v_call: TRBV2; clone_size: .
cdr3_nt: TGTGCCAGCTCACCCGGACTAGCGGGAAGAGCCTACAATGAGCAGTTCTTC; cdr3_aa: CASSPGLAGRAYNEQFF; d_call: TRBD2; j_call: TRBJ2-1; v_call: TRBV18; clone_size: .
cdr3_nt: TGTGCCAGCAGCATGGGACACGGTGGAGAGCAGTACTTC; cdr3_aa: CASSMGHGGEQYF; d_call: .; j_call: TRBJ2-7; v_call: TRBV7-3; clone_size: .
cdr3_nt: TGTGCCAGCAGCCCGGGGACTAGCGGTATCACAGATACGCAGTATTTT; cdr3_aa: CASSPGTSGITDTQYF; d_call: TRBD2; j_call: TRBJ2-3; v_call: TRBV11-3; clone_size: .
cdr3_nt: TGTGCCAGCAGTTTATCAGGTCTAAGCACAGATACGCAGTATTTT; cdr3_aa: CASSLSGLSTDTQYF; d_call: .; j_call: TRBJ2-3; v_call: TRBV28; clone_size: once
cdr3_nt: TGTGCCAGCTCACCGCGTGTCGGGGTCTACGAGCAGTACTTC; cdr3_aa: CASSPRVGVYEQYF; d_call: .; j_call: TRBJ2-7; v_call: TRBV18; clone_size: once
cdr3_nt: TGCGCCAGCAGCCTAAAGACAGGGTCGAACATTCAGTACTTC; cdr3_aa: CASSLKTGSNIQYF; d_call: TRBD1; j_call: TRBJ2-4; v_call: TRBV5-1; clone_size: .
cdr3_nt: TGTGCCAGCAGTGAAAGGTGGGCGGGGAATCAGCCCCAGCATTTT; cdr3_aa: CASSERWAGNQPQHF; d_call: .; j_call: TRBJ1-5; v_call: TRBV2; clone_size: .
cdr3_nt: TGTGCCAGCAGCCGGTTTCCTCCCCGACAGGGGGGAGATTCACCCCTCCACTTT; cdr3_aa: CASSRFPPRQGGDSPLHF; d_call: TRBD1; j_call: TRBJ1-6; v_call: TRBV27; clone_size: .
cdr3_nt: TGTGCCAGCAGTTCGGACAGGGGAGGGCAGCCCCAGCATTTT; cdr3_aa: CASSSDRGGQPQHF; d_call: TRBD1; j_call: TRBJ1-5; v_call: TRBV6-5; clone_size: once
cdr3_nt: TGTGCCAGCAGCCAAGGCGGCAGTACCGGGGAGCTGTTTTTT; cdr3_aa: CASSQGGSTGELFF; d_call: .; j_call: TRBJ2-2; v_call: TRBV14; clone_size: .
cdr3_nt: TGTGCCAGCAGGGGGCCCGGGTTGGCAGCCTCTGGGGCCAACGTCCTGACTTTC; cdr3_aa: CASRGPGLAASGANVLTF; d_call: .; j_call: TRBJ2-6; v_call: TRBV2; clone_size: .
cdr3_nt: TGTGCCAGCAGCTTAGCTGACTTGGGTTCACCCCTCCACTTT; cdr3_aa: CASSLADLGSPLHF; d_call: .; j_call: TRBJ1-6; v_call: TRBV7-8; clone_size: .
cdr3_nt: TGTGCCAGCAGTTTAGGGACAGGGCGATCCCCAGGCAATCAGCCCCAGCATTTT; cdr3_aa: CASSLGTGRSPGNQPQHF; d_call: TRBD1; j_call: TRBJ1-5; v_call: TRBV28; clone_size: .
cdr3_nt: TGTGCCACCAGTGATCCGCAGGGCGGGGGGCGTTCTGAGCAGTTCTTC; cdr3_aa: CATSDPQGGGRSEQFF; d_call: TRBD2; j_call: TRBJ2-1; v_call: TRBV24-1; clone_size: .
cdr3_nt: TGTGCCAGTAGTGGACAGGGGAGTGTTGCAACTAATGAAAAACTGTTTTTT; cdr3_aa: CASSGQGSVATNEKLFF; d_call: TRBD1; j_call: TRBJ1-4; v_call: TRBV19; clone_size: .
cdr3_nt: TGTGCCAGCAGAAAAGGAGGGACAGGACACTATGGCTACACCTTC; cdr3_aa: CASRKGGTGHYGYTF; d_call: TRBD1; j_call: TRBJ1-2; v_call: TRBV6-5; clone_size: .
cdr3_nt: TGTGCCAGCAGTTTTTTTGGATGGGGTACGACAGGGGGCGATCAGCCCCAGCATTTT; cdr3_aa: CASSFFGWGTTGGDQPQHF; d_call: TRBD1; j_call: TRBJ1-5; v_call: TRBV28; clone_size: .
cdr3_nt: TGTGCCAGCAGTCACTCCCCCGAAAAACTGTTTTTT; cdr3_aa: CASSHSPEKLFF; d_call: .; j_call: TRBJ1-4; v_call: TRBV2; clone_size: once
cdr3_nt: TGTGCCAGCAGCTTGGGGACTAGCGGGACTAGCACAGATACGCAGTATTTT; cdr3_aa: CASSLGTSGTSTDTQYF; d_call: TRBD2; j_call: TRBJ2-3; v_call: TRBV5-4; clone_size: .
cdr3_nt: TGCGCCAGCAGCTCTGGACACGTTGGGGCCAACGTCCTGACTTTC; cdr3_aa: CASSSGHVGANVLTF; d_call: .; j_call: TRBJ2-6; v_call: TRBV5-1; clone_size: .
cdr3_nt: TGTGCCAGCATCCGGGGAGGGGTTACTCCAGATACGCAGTATTTT; cdr3_aa: CASIRGGVTPDTQYF; d_call: TRBD2; j_call: TRBJ2-3; v_call: TRBV2; clone_size: .
cdr3_nt: TGTGCCATCAGGCAGACAGGGATCCACCAGTACTTC; cdr3_aa: CAIRQTGIHQYF; d_call: TRBD1; j_call: TRBJ2-5; v_call: TRBV10-3; clone_size: once
cdr3_nt: TGTGCTAGTGGTCTTATCTCCATTGGGAGAACTGAAGCTTTCTTT; cdr3_aa: CASGLISIGRTEAFF; d_call: .; j_call: TRBJ1-1; v_call: TRBV12-5; clone_size: .
cdr3_nt: TGTGCCAGCAGCCAAGAGCAGGGGGCCTACAATGAGCAGTTCTTC; cdr3_aa: CASSQEQGAYNEQFF; d_call: TRBD1; j_call: TRBJ2-1; v_call: TRBV4-2; clone_size: .
cdr3_nt: TGTGCCAGCAGCTTAGCCTCGGACAGTAACGAGCAGTACTTC; cdr3_aa: CASSLASDSNEQYF; d_call: .; j_call: TRBJ2-7; v_call: TRBV7-2; clone_size: few
cdr3_nt: TGCGCCAGCAGTCGGGGGTCAACTAATGAAAAACTGTTTTTT; cdr3_aa: CASSRGSTNEKLFF; d_call: .; j_call: TRBJ1-4; v_call: TRBV5-1; clone_size: .
cdr3_nt: TGCGCCAGCAGCTTGAATGGACAGGGAGTTCTCACTGAAGCTTTCTTT; cdr3_aa: CASSLNGQGVLTEAFF; d_call: TRBD1; j_call: TRBJ1-1; v_call: TRBV5-1; clone_size: .
cdr3_nt: TGTGCCAGCAGCCAGACTAGCGGGAGTTTTTACGAGCAGTACTTC; cdr3_aa: CASSQTSGSFYEQYF; d_call: TRBD2; j_call: TRBJ2-7; v_call: TRBV7-8; clone_size: .
cdr3_nt: TGTGCCAGCAGTGAATGGCACGAGCAGTACTTC; cdr3_aa: CASSEWHEQYF; d_call: .; j_call: TRBJ2-7; v_call: TRBV6-1; clone_size: .
cdr3_nt: TGTGCCAGCAGCCCGGACAGGGGGATTTACTTC; cdr3_aa: CASSPDRGIYF; d_call: TRBD1; j_call: TRBJ1-2; v_call: TRBV3-1/TRBV3-2; clone_size: .
cdr3_nt: TGTGCCAGCAGTAATCAGAATCAGCCCCAGCATTTT; cdr3_aa: CASSNQNQPQHF; d_call: .; j_call: TRBJ1-5; v_call: TRBV12-3/TRBV12-4; clone_size: once